Listed here are 7 T cell receptor beta chains from one sample, sequenced in a study of siplizumab effects on memory and regulatory T cells. The repertoire was sequenced with immunoSEQ multiplex PCR; TCRdb's copy has only in-frame clones and lacks some. The sample lists roughly 56,000 clones, approximately 93% seen once, with less than 45% in the top ten. The sample comprised CD8+ T cells sorted from blood. These receptors all stem from a human donor in good health.

The chain uses TRBV7-8 and TRBJ2-7; 7 nucleotides agree with TRBD2. The CDR3 length is 12 residues. The ends lost 5 bases at V and 6 bases at J; junction bases unmatched: 4. Germline V CDR1 and CDR2: SGHVS, FQNEAQ. The CDR3, as DNA: TGTGCCAGCAGCCAACTAGCGTTCGAGCAGTACTTC. Translated: CASSQLAFEQYF. The whole variable domain, remainder taken from reference TRBV7-8 and TRBJ2-7, is GAGVSQSPRYKVAKRGQDVALRCDPISGHVSLFWYQQALGQGPEFLTYFQNEAQLDKSGLPSDRFFAERPEGSVSTLKIQRTQQEDSAVYLCASSQLAFEQYFGPGTRLTVT.

V and J are TRBV28 and TRBJ1-4, with unresolved D. This CDR3 comprises 15 residues. V shed 5 bases and J shed 0 bases, with 10 bases lying between them. Germline-derived CDR1 and CDR2 are MDHEN and SYDVKM. CDR3 nucleotide sequence: TGTGCCAGCAGTCCATCAGCTGCAACTAATGAAAAACTGTTTTTT. Translation gives CASSPSAATNEKLFF.

In the case of this clone: An end of the junction differs from the germline gene, which may be a read error. The chain employs TRBV7-7 and TRBJ1-1, with D hard to call. This CDR3 is 13 amino acids long. Germline CDR1 SSHAT, CDR2 FNYEAQ (reference sequence). The DNA of the CDR3 is TGTGCTAGCAGCTCAAACATGAACACTGAAGCTTTCTTT. Residues: CASSSNMNTEAFF.

The gene calls are TRBV19 and TRBJ2-3; D ambiguous. The germline V and J ends were trimmed by 6 bases and 0 bases, with 4 bases remaining between them. Germline values: CDR1 LNHDA, CDR2 SQIVND (reference sequence). CDR3 length equals 12 residues. The CDR3 sequence: CASRDSTDTQYF. CDR3 sequence (DNA): TGTGCCAGTAGGGACAGCACAGATACGCAGTATTTT.

The gene calls are TRBV4-1 and TRBJ1-2, with D unresolved. V dropped 0 bases and J dropped 2 bases, with 4 bases sitting between them. The CDR3 is made up of 13 amino acids. Germline assignment: CDR1 MGHRA and CDR2 YSYEKL. CDR3 sequence reads: CASSQDANYGYTF. The CDR3 nucleotides are TGCGCCAGCAGCCAAGATGCGAACTATGGCTACACCTTC.

The V and J genes are TRBV5-8 and TRBJ1-2; TRBD1 matches 9 bases. The CDR3 consists of 13 residues. Trimming took 6 bases from V and 5 from J; bases not matched to a gene: 5. Germline values: CDR1 SGHTS, CDR2 YDEGEE. The CDR3 reads CASTWGQGYGYTF. CDR3 coding DNA: TGTGCCAGCACCTGGGGACAGGGTTATGGCTACACCTTC.

The chain carries TRBV5-5 and TRBJ1-3; D is undetermined. The CDR3 is made up of 15 amino acids. Germline V gene sequence: CDR1 SGHKS, CDR2 YYEKEE (reference sequence). Trimming removed 0 bases from V and 8 bases from J, with 15 bases in between. CDR3 amino acids: CASSLAYGVGHTIYF. In DNA form, the CDR3 reads TGTGCCAGCAGCTTGGCGTACGGGGTTGGGCACACCATATATTTT.